This T cell receptor (beta chain) originates from a study of CD8 T cells in ankylosing spondylitis. By quantitative 5'-RACE with molecular barcodes, the TCR beta libraries were made. TCRdb recomputed calls from the 5' RACE reads with MiXCR, one row per CDR3 protein. The table shows about 840,000 distinct CDR3 sequences, with approximately 12% occurring only once. Regarding this clonotype: Its cognate antigen is unknown.

Points from the study as a whole: Matched ankylosing spondylitis synovial fluid reportedly contained a significantly enriched population of disease-linked clones. Reactive arthritis synovial fluid and blood were previously reported to contain some motif variants. Blood from ankylosing spondylitis patients appeared to carry a characteristic roughly 8-variant TCR beta motif. Clones linked to the disease showed a CD8+ phenotype. They occurred at relatively low frequencies in peripheral blood.

The germline gives CDR1 DFQATT, CDR2 SNEGSKA (reference sequence). V shed 0 bases, J shed 5 bases, and the junction held 6 bases outside the gene matches. This CDR3 spans 15 amino acids. The chain recombines TRBV20-1 with TRBJ1-5; TRBD1 agrees at 8 bases. The sequencing sample was made of blood, either unsorted or a sorted T cell fraction (not recorded which). This TCR came from a male donor with ankylosing spondylitis. The CDR3, as DNA: TGCAGTGCTAGAGATGAAGACAGGGGCTATCAGCCCCAGCATTTT. This sequence encodes CSARDEDRGYQPQHF.